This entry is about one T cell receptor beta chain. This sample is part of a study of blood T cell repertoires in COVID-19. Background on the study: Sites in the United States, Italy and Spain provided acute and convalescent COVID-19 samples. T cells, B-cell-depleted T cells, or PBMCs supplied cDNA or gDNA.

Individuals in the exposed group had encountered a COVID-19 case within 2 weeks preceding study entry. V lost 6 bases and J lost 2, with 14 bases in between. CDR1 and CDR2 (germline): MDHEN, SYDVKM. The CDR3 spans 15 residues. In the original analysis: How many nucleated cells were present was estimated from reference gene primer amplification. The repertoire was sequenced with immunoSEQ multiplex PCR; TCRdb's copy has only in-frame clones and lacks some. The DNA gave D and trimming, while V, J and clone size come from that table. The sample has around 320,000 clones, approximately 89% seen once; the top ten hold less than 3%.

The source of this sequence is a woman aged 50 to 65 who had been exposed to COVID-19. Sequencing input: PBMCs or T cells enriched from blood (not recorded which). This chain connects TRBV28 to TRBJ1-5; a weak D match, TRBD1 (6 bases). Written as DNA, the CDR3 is TGTGCCAGCAGCCCCGGGGGGGCTGGCAATCAGCCCCAGCATTTT. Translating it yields CASSPGGAGNQPQHF.